The clone carrying this T cell receptor (beta chain) has just a few counts. Each CDR3 protein gets one entry after TCRdb re-called the RT-PCR reads with MiXCR. This sample carries approximately 720,000 distinct CDR3 sequences, around 14% of them seen once, and the ten largest clones take about 3.6%. The CDR3 is 16 residues long. The V gene's germline CDR1 is SGHRS and CDR2 YFSETQ. The V gene end was trimmed by 3 bases and the J gene end by 7 bases; junction bases not matched to a gene: 7. Sequencing input: memory CD4+ T cells from blood. The sequence was collected from a female donor in good health, serving as a healthy control. The chain is built from TRBV5-1 and TRBJ1-4; TRBD1 aligns across 12 bases. The CDR3 region has the DNA TGCGCCAGCAGCTCCGGGACAGGGGGCCTTGGTGAAAAACTGTTTTTT. Protein sequence: CASSSGTGGLGEKLFF. The whole variable domain, filled in from reference TRBV5-1 and TRBJ1-4, reads KAGVTQTPRYLIKTRGQQVTLSCSPISGHRSVSWYQQTPGQGLQFLFEYFSETQRNKGNFPGRFSGRQFSNSRSEMNVSTLELGDSALYLCASSSGTGGLGEKLFFGSGTQLSVL.